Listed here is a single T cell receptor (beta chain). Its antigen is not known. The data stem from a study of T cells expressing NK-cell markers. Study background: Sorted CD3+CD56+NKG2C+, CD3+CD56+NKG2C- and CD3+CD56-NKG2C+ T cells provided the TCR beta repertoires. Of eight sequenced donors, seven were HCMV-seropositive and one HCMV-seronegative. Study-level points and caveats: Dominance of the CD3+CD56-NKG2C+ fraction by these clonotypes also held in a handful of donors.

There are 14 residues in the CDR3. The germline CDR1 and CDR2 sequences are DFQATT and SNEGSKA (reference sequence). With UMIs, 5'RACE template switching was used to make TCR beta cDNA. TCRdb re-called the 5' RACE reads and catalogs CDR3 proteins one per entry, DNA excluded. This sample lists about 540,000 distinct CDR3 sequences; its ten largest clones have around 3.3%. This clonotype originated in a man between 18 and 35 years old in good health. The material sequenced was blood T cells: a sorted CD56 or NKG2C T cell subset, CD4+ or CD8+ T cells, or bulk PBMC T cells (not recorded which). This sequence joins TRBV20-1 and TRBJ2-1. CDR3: CSAEGEASYNEQFF.